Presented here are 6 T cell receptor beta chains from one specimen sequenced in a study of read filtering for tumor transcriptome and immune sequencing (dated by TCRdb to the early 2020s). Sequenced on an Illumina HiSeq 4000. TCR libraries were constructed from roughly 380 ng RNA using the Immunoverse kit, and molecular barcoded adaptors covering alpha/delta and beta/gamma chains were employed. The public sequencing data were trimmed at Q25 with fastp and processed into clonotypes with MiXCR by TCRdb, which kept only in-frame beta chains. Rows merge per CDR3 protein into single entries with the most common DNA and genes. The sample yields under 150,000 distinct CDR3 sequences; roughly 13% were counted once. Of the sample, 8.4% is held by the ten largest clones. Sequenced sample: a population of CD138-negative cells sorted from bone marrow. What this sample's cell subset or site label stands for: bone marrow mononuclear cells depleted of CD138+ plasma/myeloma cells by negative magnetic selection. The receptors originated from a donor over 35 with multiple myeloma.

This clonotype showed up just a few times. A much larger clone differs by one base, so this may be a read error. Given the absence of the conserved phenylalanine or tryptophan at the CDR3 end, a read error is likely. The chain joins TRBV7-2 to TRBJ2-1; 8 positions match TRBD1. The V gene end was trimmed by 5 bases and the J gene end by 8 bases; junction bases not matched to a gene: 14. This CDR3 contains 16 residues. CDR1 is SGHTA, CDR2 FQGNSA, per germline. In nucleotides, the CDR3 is TGTGCCAGCAGCCTCCGCCCGGACAGGGCGTCCGATGAGCAGTTCTCC. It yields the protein CASSLRPDRASDEQFS.

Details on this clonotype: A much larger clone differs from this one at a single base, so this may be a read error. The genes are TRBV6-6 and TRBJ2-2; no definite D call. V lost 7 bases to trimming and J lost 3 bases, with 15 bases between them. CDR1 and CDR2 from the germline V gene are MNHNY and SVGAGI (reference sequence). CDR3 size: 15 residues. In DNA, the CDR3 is TGTGCCAGCAATGGGCAGGAATTGGACACCGGGGAGCTGTTTTTT. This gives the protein CASNGQELDTGELFF.

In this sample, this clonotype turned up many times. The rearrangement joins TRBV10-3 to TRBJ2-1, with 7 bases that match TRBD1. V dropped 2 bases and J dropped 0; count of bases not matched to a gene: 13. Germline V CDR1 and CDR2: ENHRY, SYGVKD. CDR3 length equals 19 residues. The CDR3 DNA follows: TGTGCCATCAGTGAGAGGGGGCGAGGGGGCCAGAACTCCTACAATGAGCAGTTCTTC. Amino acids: CAISERGRGGQNSYNEQFF.

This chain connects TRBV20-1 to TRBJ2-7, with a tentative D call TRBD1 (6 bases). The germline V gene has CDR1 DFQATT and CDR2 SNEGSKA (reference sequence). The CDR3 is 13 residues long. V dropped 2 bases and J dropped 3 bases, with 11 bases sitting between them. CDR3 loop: CSARMDSFYEQYF. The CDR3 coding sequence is TGCAGTGCTAGAATGGACAGCTTCTACGAGCAGTACTTC.

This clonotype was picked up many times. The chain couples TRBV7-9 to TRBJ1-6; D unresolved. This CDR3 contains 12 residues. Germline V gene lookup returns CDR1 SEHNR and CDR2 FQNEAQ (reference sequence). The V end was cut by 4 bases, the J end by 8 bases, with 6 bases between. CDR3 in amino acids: CASSSWDSPLHF. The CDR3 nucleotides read TGTGCCAGCAGCTCGTGGGATTCACCCCTCCACTTT.

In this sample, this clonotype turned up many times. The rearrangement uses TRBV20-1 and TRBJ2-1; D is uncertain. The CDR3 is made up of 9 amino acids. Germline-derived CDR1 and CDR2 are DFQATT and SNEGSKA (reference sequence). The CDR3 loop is CSPFHEQFF. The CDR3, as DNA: TGCAGCCCTTTTCATGAGCAGTTCTTC.